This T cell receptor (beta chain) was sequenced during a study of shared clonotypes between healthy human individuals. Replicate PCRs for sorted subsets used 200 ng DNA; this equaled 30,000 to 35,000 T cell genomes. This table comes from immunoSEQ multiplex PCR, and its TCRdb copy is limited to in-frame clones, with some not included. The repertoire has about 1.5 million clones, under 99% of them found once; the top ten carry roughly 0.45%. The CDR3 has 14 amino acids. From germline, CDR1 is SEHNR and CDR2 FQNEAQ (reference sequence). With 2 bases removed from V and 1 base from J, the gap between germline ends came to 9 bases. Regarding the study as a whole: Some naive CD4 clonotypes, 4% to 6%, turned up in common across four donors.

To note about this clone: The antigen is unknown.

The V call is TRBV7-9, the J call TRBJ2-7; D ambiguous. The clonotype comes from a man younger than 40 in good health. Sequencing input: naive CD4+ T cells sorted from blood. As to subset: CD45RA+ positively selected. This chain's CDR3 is CASSLPVSSYEQYF. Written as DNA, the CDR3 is TGTGCCAGCAGCTTACCGGTTTCTTCCTACGAGCAGTACTTC.